Each of the 10 T cell receptor beta chains below was sequenced from the same sample in a study of technical replicates of blood from a few donors. Clones were read by immunoSEQ multiplex PCR, and TCRdb kept only the in-frame ones, dropping some. The sample yields approximately 29,000 clones, 85% to 95% seen once. Sequenced input: PBMCs. All receptors come from a human donor in good health. Some clones in this sample may be carry-over from other donors' samples.

The count of this clone is one. The V and J genes are TRBV5-1 and TRBJ1-2, with D maybe TRBD1 (6 bases). Germline V lookup: CDR1 SGHRS, CDR2 YFSETQ. Trimming cost V 4 bases and J 4 bases, with 29 bases left between them. The CDR3 sequence is 19 residues long. CDR3 sequence reads: CASSRNRSRQDPFGYGYTF. The CDR3 bases are TGCGCCAGCAGCCGAAACCGAAGCCGACAGGACCCCTTCGGCTATGGCTACACCTTC.

This clone was seen just once. The J gene is TRBJ2-1, the V gene TRBV2; D not resolved. This CDR3 has 13 amino acids. Trimming pared 7 bases from V and 0 bases from J, leaving 7 bases between. Germline V CDR1 and CDR2: SNHLY, FYNNEI. CDR3 sequence (DNA): TGTGCCAGCATGGCGGCCTCCTACAATGAGCAGTTCTTC. It codes for CASMAASYNEQFF.

This clone was detected once. The rearrangement joins TRBV30 to TRBJ1-6; weak D call: TRBD1 (6 bases). Trimming left V 5 bases short and J 0 bases short, with 11 bases between. The CDR3 totals 15 residues. Germline lookup yields CDR1 GTSNPN and CDR2 SVGIG (reference sequence). The CDR3 DNA reads TGTGCCTGGGGACAGATAAGCTCCTATAATTCACCCCTCCACTTT. Translated: CAWGQISSYNSPLHF.

In its sample, this clone was seen once. V gene TRBV7-9 combines with J gene TRBJ1-4, with a weak D call TRBD1 (6 bases). The CDR3 has 14 residues. V lost 5 bases and J lost 8, with 15 bases in between. The germline gives CDR1 SEHNR, CDR2 FQNEAQ (reference sequence). The CDR3 loop is CASSLGGDTEKLFF. The CDR3 DNA follows: TGTGCCAGCAGCCTGGGGGGGGACACAGAAAAACTGTTTTTT.

The chain is built from TRBV18 and TRBJ2-7, with D tentatively TRBD1 (5 bases). Germline values: CDR1 KGHSH, CDR2 LQKENI. The CDR3 runs 14 residues. With 3 bases removed from V and 2 bases from J, the gap between germline ends came to 11 bases. The CDR3 nucleotides read TGTGCCAGCTCACCGGATGACAGAACCTACGAGCAGTACTTC. This gives the protein CASSPDDRTYEQYF. Complete variable domain (other parts from reference TRBV18 and TRBJ2-7): NAGVMQNPRHLVRRRGQEARLRCSPMKGHSHVYWYRQLPEEGLKFMVYLQKENIIDESGMPKERFSAEFPKEGPSILRIQQVVRGDSAAYFCASSPDDRTYEQYFGPGTRLTVT.

Only one count was recorded for this clone. This rearrangement joins TRBV15 to TRBJ1-1; 7 positions agree with TRBD1. V dropped 4 bases and J dropped 4; count of bases not matched to a gene: 3. The V gene's germline CDR1 is LNHNV and CDR2 YYDKDF (reference sequence). This CDR3 region has 13 residues. CDR3 sequence (DNA): TGTGCCACCAGCATGACAGGGCCCACTGAAGCTTTCTTT. It encodes CATSMTGPTEAFF.

This clone has a single count. The chain joins TRBV7-9 to TRBJ2-1; TRBD1 matches 9 bases. CDR1 and CDR2 from the germline V gene are SEHNR and FQNEAQ (reference sequence). This CDR3 has 17 amino acids. Trimming removed 4 bases from V and 2 bases from J; junction bases left unmatched: 9. The CDR3 is CASSSSLRDRAYNEQFF. The CDR3 DNA is TGTGCCAGCAGCTCCTCCCTCCGGGACAGGGCCTACAATGAGCAGTTCTTC.

The chain employs TRBV5-1 and TRBJ1-2, with D perhaps TRBD1 (6 bases). The CDR3 runs 13 residues. Germline V CDR1 and CDR2: SGHRS, YFSETQ. Trimming removed 10 bases from V and 7 bases from J, with 20 bases in between. The CDR3 bases are TGCGCCTCAAGCTTGAAGGACAGCTTTGGCTACACCTTC. This translates into CASSLKDSFGYTF.

This chain uses TRBV7-6 with TRBJ2-2; 12 nucleotides line up with TRBD2. The CDR3 length is 17 residues. Germline V gene lookup returns CDR1 SGHVS and CDR2 FNYEAQ. Unmatched junction bases numbered 3, after V lost 3 bases and J lost 1 base. The CDR3 nucleotides read TGTGCCAGCAGCTTCAGGACTAGCGGGATGAACACCGGGGAGCTGTTTTTT. Encoded protein: CASSFRTSGMNTGELFF.

The chain links TRBV12-5 to TRBJ2-5; 11 bases fit TRBD2. V was clipped by 0 bases and J by 14 bases; unmatched bases: 8. The CDR3 runs 14 residues. Germline V gene data show CDR1 as LGHNT and CDR2 as FRNRAP. DNA of the CDR3: TGTGCTAGTGGTTTGGTACCGCCTAGCGGGGGGCACTACTTC. It is translated as CASGLVPPSGGHYF.